A single sample is the source of the 7 T cell receptor beta chains below, sequenced in a study of OX40 agonist ivuxolimab in advanced cancers. Libraries were built with the immunoSEQ multiplex PCR assay. TCRdb retrieved this table from immuneACCESS and kept in-frame rearrangements only. Not all clones are present; in checked studies, unresolved V genes account for under half, and no reason is known for the remainder. Counted in this sample were around 75,000 clones; roughly 90% of them appeared once. In total, the top ten clones hold 10% of the sample. Specimen: CD4+ or CD8+ T cells sorted from blood, collected in a trial of the OX40 agonist ivuxolimab. The receptors derive from an adult with an advanced solid tumor such as melanoma, head and neck, liver or kidney cancer.

The chain links TRBV13 to TRBJ1-1, with D unresolved. The V gene lost 5 bases and the J gene lost 0 bases, with 4 bases spanning the gap. There are 12 residues in the CDR3. From germline, CDR1 is PRHDT and CDR2 FYEKMQ (reference sequence). CDR3 sequence reads: CASSAMNTEAFF. The CDR3 DNA reads as TGTGCCAGCAGCGCGATGAACACTGAAGCTTTCTTT. Supplemented by reference TRBV13 and TRBJ1-1, the full variable domain reads AAGVIQSPRHLIKEKRETATLKCYPIPRHDTVYWYQQGPGQDPQFLISFYEKMQSDKGSIPDRFSAQQFSDYHSELNMSSLELGDSALYFCASSAMNTEAFFGQGTRLTVV.

The J gene is TRBJ1-2, the V gene TRBV21-1; the table names TRBD1, a call not compared with the DNA. TRBV21-1 is annotated as a pseudogene. The CDR3 runs 14 residues. Written as DNA, the CDR3 is TGTGCCAGGGACAGGGAAGAGGGTAACTATGGCTACACCTTC. Its protein product is CARDREEGNYGYTF.

This clone was observed a single time. The J gene is TRBJ1-1, the V gene TRBV29-1; D perhaps matches TRBD1 (5 bases). Trimming pared 3 bases from V and 3 bases from J, leaving 14 bases between. The length of the CDR3 is 14 residues. The germline V gene has CDR1 SQVTM and CDR2 ANQGSEA. This CDR3 reads CSVEGLRDDTEAFF. DNA of the CDR3: TGCAGCGTTGAGGGCCTCAGGGACGACACTGAAGCTTTCTTT.

A few counts support this clone. The chain combines TRBV2 with TRBJ2-7, with a tentative D call TRBD2 (5 bases). V was shortened by 5 bases and J by 5 bases, with 13 bases between the two germline ends. This CDR3 is 13 amino acids long. From germline, CDR1 is SNHLY and CDR2 FYNNEI. The CDR3 sequence is CASSLGSAHEQYF. In DNA, the CDR3 is TGTGCCAGCAGTTTGGGGAGTGCCCACGAGCAGTACTTC. Looking up the rest from reference TRBV2 and TRBJ2-7 gives the full variable domain: EPEVTQTPSHQVTQMGQEVILRCVPISNHLYFYWYRQILGQKVEFLVSFYNNEISEKSEIFDDQFSVERPDGSNFTLKIRSTKLEDSAMYFCASSLGSAHEQYFGPGTRLTVT.

The gene calls are TRBV18 and TRBJ1-3; unclear D gene. The V gene's germline CDR1 is KGHSH and CDR2 LQKENI. This CDR3 has 14 residues. V lost 2 bases and J lost 0, with 5 bases in between. The CDR3 sequence is CASSPLDSGNTIYF. The CDR3 DNA is TGTGCCAGCTCACCATTGGACTCTGGAAACACCATATATTTT.

The chain recombines TRBV11-2 with TRBJ2-5; D unresolved. Trimming pared 2 bases from V and 3 bases from J, leaving 13 bases between. The CDR3 extends over 15 amino acids. CDR1 and CDR2 (germline): SGHAT, FQNNGV. The CDR3 here is CASSLLMGGEETQYF. The CDR3 DNA is TGTGCCAGCAGCTTACTCATGGGTGGGGAAGAGACCCAGTACTTC. Combining the CDR3 with reference TRBV11-2 and TRBJ2-5 gives the whole variable domain EAGVAQSPRYKIIEKRQSVAFWCNPISGHATLYWYQQILGQGPKLLIQFQNNGVVDDSQLPKDRFSAERLKGVDSTLKIQPAKLEDSAVYLCASSLLMGGEETQYFGPGTRLLVL.

This sequence joins TRBV7-9 and TRBJ2-7; D gene unclear. The germline V gene has CDR1 SEHNR and CDR2 FQNEAQ (reference sequence). The CDR3 covers 11 residues. Trimming removed 2 bases at V and 7 bases at J, with 6 bases between. CDR3 region: CASSLRREQYF. The CDR3 nucleotides read TGTGCCAGCAGCTTACGAAGGGAGCAGTACTTC.